The present TCR beta chain was sequenced within a study of OX40 agonist ivuxolimab in advanced cancers. Looking at the study overall: One patient with hepatocellular carcinoma and two with cutaneous melanoma, three in all, had partial responses.

This table comes from immunoSEQ multiplex PCR, and its TCRdb copy is limited to in-frame clones, with some not included. The table has some 10,000 clones, around 79% seen once. V lost 5 bases and J lost 5; bases outside the gene matches: 9. The CDR3 contains 14 residues. CDR1 and CDR2 (germline): SGHRS, YFSETQ. It was autoimmune disease history or systemic immunosuppression that excluded patients. The material was CD4+ or CD8+ T cells sorted from blood, obtained in a trial of the OX40 agonist ivuxolimab. This clonotype was obtained from an adult with an advanced solid tumor such as melanoma, head and neck, liver or kidney cancer. The chain carries TRBV5-1 and TRBJ2-7; 8 bases map to TRBD1. CDR3 sequence reads: CASRSGTGGHEQYF. The CDR3 DNA sequence: TGCGCCAGCAGGTCCGGGACAGGTGGCCACGAGCAGTACTTC.